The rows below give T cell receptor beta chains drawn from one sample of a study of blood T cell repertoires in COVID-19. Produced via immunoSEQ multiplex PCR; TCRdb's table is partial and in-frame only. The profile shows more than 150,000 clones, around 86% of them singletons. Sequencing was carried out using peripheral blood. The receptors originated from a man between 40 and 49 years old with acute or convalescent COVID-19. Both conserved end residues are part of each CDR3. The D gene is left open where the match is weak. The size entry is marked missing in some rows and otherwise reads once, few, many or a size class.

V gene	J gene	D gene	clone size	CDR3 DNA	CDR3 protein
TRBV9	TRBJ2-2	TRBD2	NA	TGTGCCAGCAGCGCTACTAGCGGGGGTCGCACCGGGGAGCTGTTTTTT	CASSATSGGRTGELFF
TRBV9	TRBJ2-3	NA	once	TGTGCCAGCAGCCCACGCGAGGGAACTAGCACAGATACGCAGTATTTT	CASSPREGTSTDTQYF
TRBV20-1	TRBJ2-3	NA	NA	TGCAGTGCTAGTGAGGGCTCTAGCACAGATACGCAGTATTTT	CSASEGSSTDTQYF
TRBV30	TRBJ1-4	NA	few	TGTGCCTGGAGTAAAGGGGGTGGAAAACTGTTTTTT	CAWSKGGGKLFF
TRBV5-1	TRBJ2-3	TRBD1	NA	TGCGCCAGCAGCTTGCCGGGACAGGGTGCGAATACGCAGTATTTT	CASSLPGQGANTQYF
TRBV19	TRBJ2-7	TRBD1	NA	TGTGCCAGTAGTATTACGGCGAGGGGGCAAGGGGAGCAGTACTTC	CASSITARGQGEQYF
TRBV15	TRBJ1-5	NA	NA	TGTGCCACCAGCAGAGATAGAAGGGGGAATCAGCCCCAGCATTTT	CATSRDRRGNQPQHF
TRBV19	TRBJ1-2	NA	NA	TGTGCCAGTAGCCAACTCTTGGGGCCAGGCGGCGGCTACACCTTC	CASSQLLGPGGGYTF
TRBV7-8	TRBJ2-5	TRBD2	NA	TGTGCCAGCAGGTTCGGGGTCCGATCTAGCGGGGCGCCCTTCCAAGAGACCCAGTACTTC	CASRFGVRSSGAPFQETQYF
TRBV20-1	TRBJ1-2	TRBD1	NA	TGCAGTGCTAGTAGGGGACAGGGATATGGCTACACCTTC	CSASRGQGYGYTF
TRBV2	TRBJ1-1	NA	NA	TGTGCCAGCATACAGCTCAACACTGAAGCTTTCTTT	CASIQLNTEAFF
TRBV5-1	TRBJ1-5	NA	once	TGCGCCAGCAGCTTGGGGCCAGGGGGCAATCAGCCCCAGCATTTT	CASSLGPGGNQPQHF
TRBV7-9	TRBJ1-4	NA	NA	TGTGCCAGCAGTCGTCGACAGTCTAATGAAAAACTGTTTTTT	CASSRRQSNEKLFF
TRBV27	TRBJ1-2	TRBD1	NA	TGTGCCAGCACCGCCTCGGGACAGTACGGCTACACCTTC	CASTASGQYGYTF
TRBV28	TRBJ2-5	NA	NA	TGTGCCAGCAGTCCCCCGAGGGGGGGGCTCCGAGAGACCCAGTACTTC	CASSPPRGGLRETQYF
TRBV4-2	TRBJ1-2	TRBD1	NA	TGTGCCAGCAGCCAAGATAACGGACAGGTGAACTATGGCTACACCTTC	CASSQDNGQVNYGYTF
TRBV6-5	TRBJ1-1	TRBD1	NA	TGTGCCATCTCCCCTGCAGGGGGCGAGCGCACTGAAGCTTTCTTT	CAISPAGGERTEAFF
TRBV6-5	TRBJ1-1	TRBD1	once	TGTGCCAGCAGCTACCTACAGGGGGCTAAGGGCACTGAAGCTTTCTTT	CASSYLQGAKGTEAFF
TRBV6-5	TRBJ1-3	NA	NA	TGTGCCAGCCGGTCCTCTGGAAACACCATATATTTT	CASRSSGNTIYF
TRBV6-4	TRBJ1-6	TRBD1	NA	TGTGCCAGCAGTCGGGACAGCTCCTATAATTCACCCCTCCACTTT	CASSRDSSYNSPLHF
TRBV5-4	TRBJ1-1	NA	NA	TGTGCCAGCAGGGGTGACAATGAAAACACTGAAGCTTTCTTT	CASRGDNENTEAFF
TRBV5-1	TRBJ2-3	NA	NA	TGCGCCAGCAGCCTACAATCAGGGACAGATACGCAGTATTTT	CASSLQSGTDTQYF
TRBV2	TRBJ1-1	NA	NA	TGTGCCACCAGTGCCGTTCCAGGGGTCACTGAAGCTTTCTTT	CATSAVPGVTEAFF
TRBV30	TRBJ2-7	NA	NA	TGTGCCTGGGGACAGTACACCAACGAGCAGTACTTC	CAWGQYTNEQYF
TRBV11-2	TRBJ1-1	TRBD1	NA	TGTGCCAGCAGCCTTGGGACAGGGAAGTTCACTGAAGCTTTCTTT	CASSLGTGKFTEAFF
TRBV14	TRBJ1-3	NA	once	TGTGCCAGCAGCCAAGAAATGAGCTCTGGAAACACCATATATTTT	CASSQEMSSGNTIYF
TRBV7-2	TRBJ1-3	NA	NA	TGTGCCAGCAGCTTAGGACAAGTTGGAAACACCATATATTTT	CASSLGQVGNTIYF
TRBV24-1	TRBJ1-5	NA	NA	TGTGCCACCAGTGAGGGGGAGGGTTCTTGGCAGCCCCAGCATTTT	CATSEGEGSWQPQHF
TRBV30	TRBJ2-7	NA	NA	TGTGCCTGGAGGGACATAAACTCCTACGAGCAGTACTTC	CAWRDINSYEQYF
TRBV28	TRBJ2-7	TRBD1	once	TGTGCCAGCAGTCCCTCTCTCGGACAGGGCCACGAGCAGTACTTC	CASSPSLGQGHEQYF
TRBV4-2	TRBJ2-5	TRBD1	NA	TGTGCCAGCAGCCAAAAAGGACGGACAGGGGAGGGGGAGACCCAGTACTTC	CASSQKGRTGEGETQYF
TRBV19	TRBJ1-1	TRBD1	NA	TGTGCCAGTAAGATCAGGGGGCACACTGAAGCTTTCTTT	CASKIRGHTEAFF
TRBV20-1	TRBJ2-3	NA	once	TGCAGTGCTAGTCGAGCAGGGAATCCCACAGATACGCAGTATTTT	CSASRAGNPTDTQYF
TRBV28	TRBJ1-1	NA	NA	TGTGCCAGCAGTTTCCCGCGGGCCCCATTGGCGGGCACTGAAGCTTTCTTT	CASSFPRAPLAGTEAFF
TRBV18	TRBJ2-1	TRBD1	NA	TGTGCCAGCTCACCCCAGGACAGGGGAAGATACAATGAGCAGTTCTTC	CASSPQDRGRYNEQFF